The T cell receptor beta chain described here comes from a study of cytomegalovirus exposure and HLA in healthy donors (dated by TCRdb to about 2017). Regarding the complete study: An earlier analysis of 587 of the donors reported around 280 Gb of sequence data and 117 million unique TCR beta sequences obtained from 180 million or so T cells. An earlier analysis of about 620 of the donors applied high-throughput TCR beta sequencing to assess whether each TCR beta V gene segment acted as functional or pseudogenic. An early release covering just under 650 HLA-typed donors comprised roughly 300 gigabases of sequencing data and around 85 million unique TCR sequences. In addition to the first cohort of approximately 650 subjects, a separate validation cohort of some 120 different subjects was used. Rather than drawing on any new phenotypic data, the later analysis identified candidate immune exposures from TCR beta sequences and the way those sequences occurred across donors. HLA typing included class I and class II loci at four-digit resolution. Among about 400 genotyped donors of the cohort, an average of about 240,000 unique TCR beta nucleotide sequences was sequenced per donor, of which about 19% were non-productive. Donor age, sex, ethnicity and CMV serostatus were collected together with the repertoire data. A later genetic analysis used genome-wide SNP genotypes for about 60% of the roughly 670 donors, treating that subset as a discovery cohort. Every discovery cohort repertoire had been produced on one sequencing platform. Typing coverage differed by locus: A, B, C, DRB1 and DQB1 were typed in about 629-640 donors, DQA1 in around 500, DPA1 in some 600, and DPB1 in around 440. Among the roughly 400 genotyped donors, around 81% belonged to the genetic ancestry cluster associated with self-reported Caucasian donors. A later analysis re-examined previously published TCR beta repertoires from over 500 donors and added high-resolution HLA genotyping to investigate patterns of TCR occurrence. Roughly five DR-DQ haplotypes were handled as single units for association and clustering, since linkage in the cohort was strong. The study was designed to test whether signatures of past pathogen exposure could be identified by cataloging public T cell receptors. To predict cytomegalovirus infection status, the study combined high-throughput TCR immunosequencing, statistical association of individual TCRs with disease status, and machine learning. The T cell repertoires of 666 subjects were profiled by immunosequencing and related to cytomegalovirus serostatus. The study at large found these results: In a later analysis, HLA-associated TCR beta chains showed more clonal expansion and lower generation probabilities than non-associated chains that were equally common. Most TCR sequences were seen in very few donors, while some public TCRs were found in many individuals. Some IMGT-functional V segments, including TRBV6-2 and TRBV6-3, could not be told apart with the 87-base-pair reads, so those segments were excluded. An earlier analysis of 587 of the donors showed that most TCR beta V segments appeared in productive rearrangements either about 90% or about 30% of the time, which broadly matched IMGT annotations. The classifier was reported to diagnose cytomegalovirus status with high specificity and sensitivity in both the original cohort and the validation cohort. According to a later analysis, TCR association rates differed among HLA loci, with DRB1 alleles showing the most associated TCRs and HLA-C alleles showing the fewest. According to a later genetic analysis, donors in an Asian-associated ancestry cluster had fewer N-insertions in productive TCRs than the approximately 670-donor mean. In vitro tests confirmed that three of the cytomegalovirus-associated TCR beta chains recognize cytomegalovirus antigens. An association between a missense DCLRE1C variant and V-gene and J-gene trimming of TCR beta chains was found in a later genetic analysis and replicated in an independent cohort. The study listed over 150 TCR beta chains as associated with cytomegalovirus. Several of the top co-occurrence clusters appeared to be linked to parvovirus B19, influenza, CMV and Epstein-Barr virus, according to a later analysis. Strong co-occurrence of HLA alleles, especially DR and DQ, made assigning TCR associations to individual alleles difficult. Roughly uniform sequencing depth across donors was assumed in presence/absence analyses, although this assumption may not hold. A cluster of highly shared sequence variants was judged likely to be a technical artifact of the sequencing pipeline. This cohort had only TCR beta chains sequenced, and the lack of alpha or paired-chain data limited which features could be detected. A later analysis associated 16,951 TCR beta sequences with specific HLA alleles at a false discovery rate of 0.05. A further reported finding was that TCR beta sequences accurately predicted the HLA-A and HLA-B alleles for most subjects in the first cohort. It was suggested by the authors that the approach could potentially be generalized to other disease states and immunological phenotypes. Because counts were too low, seventeen rarely observed V segments, including chromosome 9 orphons, were left out of the earlier analysis of approximately 580 of the donors. Because HLA typing was unavailable for some donors at each locus, only the typed subset was used in association tests. Linkage disequilibrium might explain the correlated functional status among segregating V segments, but an unknown experimental factor could not be excluded. CMV serostatus was the only immune exposure information available for the cohort. Most CMV-associated TCR beta chains appeared to be HLA-restricted in a later analysis, and the HLA associations seemed to be driven largely by CMV exposure.

The germline V gene supplies CDR1 LGHNA and CDR2 YNFKEQ. The CDR3, cysteine through phenylalanine, is 20 amino acids long. Just the 60-base CDR3 DNA is kept, in frame starting at base 1. V drops 0 bases and J drops 4 bases, leaving 27 bases in between. About this clone: The antigen it binds to is not known. No qualities accompany the bases; no much larger clone lies one base away.

The library was prepared using the immunoSEQ multiplex PCR assay. For the multiplex PCR, a mixture combining 60 forward primers for TCR Vbeta segments and 13 reverse primers for TCR Jbeta segments was used. Amplification of the CDR3 region of rearranged TCR beta genes was performed with a multiplex PCR assay on genomic DNA. On the Illumina HiSeq System, the amplified TCR beta libraries were sequenced as 87-base-pair reads. The original methods were these. In a later analysis, roughly 80 million unique TCR beta chains were counted across the 500 to 850 repertoires, and around 11 million of these chains were shared by at least two donors. To remove PCR and sequencing errors, raw reads were error-corrected and collapsed into unique sequences using a nearest-neighbor algorithm that merged closely related sequences. Alignment of CDR3 sequences to IMGT reference sequences was used to assign V, D and J gene segments. For a sequence to be retained, a match of at least six nucleotides to both a V gene segment and a J gene segment was required. A rearrangement counted as productive if the CDR3 had no stop codons and remained in frame with V and J, and every other rearrangement counted as non-productive. CDR3 was defined according to IMGT convention as the region running from the second conserved V-encoded cysteine to the conserved J-encoded phenylalanine. Sequences without an unambiguous match to a single V gene segment were excluded from the earlier analysis of about 600 of the donors. An earlier analysis of several hundred of the donors called V segments functional above 56.7% productive rearrangements and segregating when the between-donor standard deviation exceeded 5%. A statistical classification framework was built for diagnosing cytomegalovirus status from the catalog of TCR beta chain sequences. In a later analysis, V and J genes were assigned by comparing TCR nucleotide sequences against IMGT/GENE-DB human TR gene sequences. Using the TCRdist pipeline, a later analysis assigned CDR3 sequences along with most-parsimonious VDJ recombination scenarios. In a later analysis, each TCR beta chain was defined by its CDR3 amino acid sequence together with its V-gene family, and reads lacking a unique V-gene family were excluded. As a way to deal with suspected cross-contamination and a sequencing artifact, a later analysis dropped 640 or so nucleotide sequences that were highly shared and had low generation probability. A later analysis calculated a clonal expansion index for each public chain from normalized within-repertoire ranks of inferred template counts. A later analysis computed generation probabilities with a VDJ recombination model fitted to out-of-frame rearrangements, and checked the results against IGoR. In a later analysis, TCR-TCR, TCR-HLA and TCR-CMV co-occurrence was scored with hypergeometric tests, and a repertoire-size bias correction was applied to TCR pairs. False discovery rates were estimated in a later analysis by permuting HLA or CMV assignments 20 times. In a later analysis, co-occurring TCRs were grouped using DBSCAN, and TCRdist sequence similarity was added for clustering within HLA-allele-positive subsets. Repertoires with fewer than 30,000 or more than 120,000 public chains, plus five repertoires with anomalous nucleotide sharing, were excluded from co-occurrence clustering. TCRdb re-hosts the immuneACCESS table, in-frame sequences only. Its copies lack some clones; in the studies checked, an unresolved V gene accounts for under half of them, and the cause for the rest is not known. D and trimming come from the DNA, and the V and J calls and clone size come from that table. This sample gives about 160,000 clones in total; roughly 83% of them show up just once. Of the sample, roughly 1.5% is held by the ten largest clones.

The cohort comprised 666 healthy bone marrow donors. At the time of sampling, all cohort members were nominally healthy, though unrecorded immune exposures were likely present. The donor was CMV seronegative and was included in the group of about 400 seronegative cohort members. A peripheral blood sample was collected from each donor, and TCR beta sequencing was performed on peripheral blood mononuclear cells. Genomic DNA extraction from the blood cell samples was performed with the Qiagen DNeasy Blood Extraction Kit. This sequence was found in a woman younger than 35 in good health and CMV-seronegative. Sequenced input: PBMCs. This chain joins TRBV4-2 to TRBJ2-5; tentative D gene TRBD2, with 5 bases matching. CDR3 protein: CASSQEAWVRGSLGGETQYF. The DNA reads TGTGCCAGCAGCCAAGAAGCGTGGGTGAGAGGGAGTCTTGGTGGAGAGACCCAGTACTTC.